The 9 T cell receptor beta chains below come from one sample, sequenced in a study of T-cell memory formation after mild COVID-19. TCRdb redid the calling of the 5' RACE reads with MiXCR, one entry per CDR3 protein. The sample lists about 140,000 distinct CDR3 sequences; 14% were seen once. Sequenced: PBMCs or a T cell subset sorted from them (not recorded which). These receptors came from an adult woman who had mild COVID-19 (a few samples of this study predate the infection). Cell type and time point are not known.

This clonotype was counted only a few times. The chain is built from TRBV12-3 or TRBV12-4 and TRBJ2-7; 9 bases are a match to TRBD1. This CDR3 is built from 18 residues. V was pared by 7 bases and J by 4 bases, with 20 bases of the junction left unmatched. In DNA, the CDR3 is TGTGCCAGCACCCCAAGGCGGACAGGGGCAGTTCTCTTGTACGAGCAGTACTTC. Translated: CASTPRRTGAVLLYEQYF.

This chain connects TRBV20-1 to TRBJ2-5; possibly TRBD1 or TRBD2 for D (6 bases each). Trimming cost V 6 bases and J 1 base, with 15 bases left between them. Germline V gene data show CDR1 as DFQATT and CDR2 as SNEGSKA (reference sequence). This CDR3 region has 14 residues. CDR3 DNA: TGCAGTGCCCCAAAGGGGGGTCCCCAAGAGACCCAGTACTTC. Protein sequence: CSAPKGGPQETQYF.

This chain connects TRBV30 to TRBJ1-1; 8 nucleotides line up with TRBD1. The germline V gene encodes CDR1 GTSNPN and CDR2 SVGIG (reference sequence). J was trimmed by 5 bases and V by 2 bases; bases with no gene match: 4. The CDR3 length is 13 residues. In DNA, the CDR3 is TGTGCCTGGAGTTTTACAGGGGGGACTGAAGCTTTCTTT. Translated, it gives CAWSFTGGTEAFF.

This clonotype was seen many times. The chain employs TRBV30 and TRBJ2-2; 8 nucleotides match TRBD1. J was trimmed by 2 bases and V by 0 bases; bases with no gene match: 17. The CDR3 length is 20 residues. CDR1 GTSNPN and CDR2 SVGIG come from the germline V gene (reference sequence). In DNA form, the CDR3 reads TGTGCCTGGAGTGTATATATTCTCGGGACAGGCGAGCGCAACACCGGGGAGCTGTTTTTT. Its translation: CAWSVYILGTGERNTGELFF.

This clonotype was seen only a few times. The V and J genes are TRBV12-3 or TRBV12-4 and TRBJ2-1; TRBD2 matches at 10 bases. This CDR3 region has 16 residues. J lost 5 bases, V lost 2 bases, and 6 bases had no gene match. The chain's CDR3 is CASSLLAGGRNNEQFF. CDR3 sequence (DNA): TGTGCCAGCAGTTTATTAGCGGGGGGACGTAACAATGAGCAGTTCTTC.

The V gene is TRBV30, the J gene TRBJ1-1; D gene uncertain. The germline V gene has CDR1 GTSNPN and CDR2 SVGIG (reference sequence). This CDR3 is built from 11 residues. Trimming shortened V by 2 bases and J by 2 bases, and 3 bases separated the two germline ends. The CDR3: CAWSINTEAFF. CDR3 coding DNA: TGTGCCTGGAGTATCAACACTGAAGCTTTCTTT.

The V gene is TRBV4-3, the J gene TRBJ1-2, with D unclear. V was cut by 0 bases and J by 4 bases, with 15 bases left in between. CDR3 length: 16 amino acids. CDR1 and CDR2 (germline): LGHNA, YSLEER. CDR3 region: CASSQDQQGLIYGYTF. In DNA form, the CDR3 reads TGCGCCAGCAGCCAAGATCAGCAAGGACTCATCTATGGCTACACCTTC.

CDR3 sequence: CASRVQGNTEAFF. Written as DNA, the CDR3 is TGCGCCAGCAGGGTACAGGGGAACACTGAAGCTTTCTTT. This chain connects TRBV5-1 to TRBJ1-1; a possible D gene is TRBD1 (6 bases). Germline V CDR1 and CDR2: SGHRS, YFSETQ. This CDR3 has 13 residues. V lost 5 bases and J lost 1, with 9 bases in between.

This clonotype was picked up a small number of times. V is TRBV7-9 and J is TRBJ2-1, with TRBD2 matching 11 bases. Germline CDR1 is SEHNR and CDR2 is FQNEAQ (reference sequence). After removal of 5 bases from V and 6 bases from J, the junction contained 6 bases not matched to a gene. This CDR3 spans 15 amino acids. CDR3 in amino acids: CASSPTSGNINEQFF. Written as DNA, the CDR3 is TGTGCCAGCAGCCCGACTAGCGGGAATATCAATGAGCAGTTCTTC.